One and the same sample provided the 8 T cell receptor beta chains below, sequenced in a study of blood T cell repertoires in COVID-19. Method: immunoSEQ multiplex PCR; TCRdb's copy keeps in-frame clones and lacks some. Of approximately 180,000 clones listed, around 79% are singletons. Material for sequencing was peripheral blood. The receptor source for this set is a woman in her 70s with acute or convalescent COVID-19.

This sequence joins TRBV29-1 and TRBJ2-3; TRBD2 aligns across 10 bases. CDR1 SQVTM and CDR2 ANQGSEA come from the germline V gene. After removal of 4 bases from V and 7 bases from J, the junction contained 8 bases not matched to a gene. The CDR3 runs 14 residues. Here the CDR3 reads CSVALAGTSHTQYF. The CDR3, as DNA: TGCAGCGTTGCACTAGCGGGAACGTCACATACGCAGTATTTT.

This chain uses TRBV7-2 with TRBJ2-7; D possibly corresponds to TRBD1 (6 bases). The CDR3 has 14 amino acids. Germline values: CDR1 SGHTA, CDR2 FQGNSA. The V and J ends lost 4 bases and 0 bases respectively, with 10 bases between them. This chain's CDR3 is CASSYDRSSYEQYF. The DNA of the CDR3 is TGTGCCAGCAGCTACGACAGGAGCTCCTACGAGCAGTACTTC.

This rearrangement joins TRBV18 to TRBJ2-1; 7 bases are shared with TRBD2. The V segment lost 3 bases and the J segment 0 bases; nucleotides outside the gene matches: 8. CDR3 length equals 17 residues. Per germline, CDR1 KGHSH and CDR2 LQKENI. CDR3 DNA: TGTGCCAGCTCACCCCTACTAGCGACAGCCTCCTACAATGAGCAGTTCTTC. Translation: CASSPLLATASYNEQFF.

This rearrangement joins TRBV10-3 to TRBJ2-5; perhaps TRBD1 as D (6 bases). V was shortened by 0 bases and J by 2 bases, with 19 bases between the two germline ends. Germline CDR1 is ENHRY and CDR2 is SYGVKD. The CDR3 length is 18 residues. This CDR3 reads CAISESQAQRGGQETQYF. The CDR3 bases are TGTGCCATCAGTGAGTCCCAGGCTCAGCGAGGGGGTCAAGAGACCCAGTACTTC.

The chain is built from TRBV10-3 and TRBJ1-4; D may be TRBD1 (6 bases). Germline V gene data show CDR1 as ENHRY and CDR2 as SYGVKD. The V end lost 7 bases, the J end lost 7 bases, and 13 bases lay between the germline ends. The CDR3 spans 13 residues. The CDR3 sequence: CAITAGVGEKLFF. CDR3 in DNA: TGTGCCATCACGGCAGGGGTCGGTGAAAAACTGTTTTTT.

This clone turned up a few times. The chain employs TRBV13 and TRBJ1-1, with TRBD1 matching over 7 bases. Germline loops: CDR1 PRHDT, CDR2 FYEKMQ (reference sequence). The V and J ends lost 4 bases and 0 bases, in that order; junction bases with no gene match: 2. The CDR3 is 14 amino acids. This CDR3 reads CASSSGQMNTEAFF. The CDR3 DNA reads TGTGCCAGCAGCTCGGGACAGATGAACACTGAAGCTTTCTTT.

The CDR3 bases are TGTGCCACCAGTGACCCGACAGGGAATATGGAGACCCAGTACTTC. It specifies CATSDPTGNMETQYF. The rearrangement links TRBV24-1 to TRBJ2-5; 7 bases agree with TRBD1. The V segment lost 4 bases and the J segment 5 bases; nucleotides outside the gene matches: 9. CDR1 and CDR2 (germline): KGHDR, SFDVKD. The CDR3 contains 15 residues.

V usage is TRBV5-1 and J usage is TRBJ1-1; D possibly corresponds to TRBD1 (5 bases). CDR3 size: 13 residues. The V and J ends lost 4 bases and 4 bases respectively, with 11 bases between them. Germline CDR1 and CDR2: SGHRS and YFSETQ. The CDR3 coding sequence is TGCGCCAGCAGCGCGGACATGGCCACTGAAGCTTTCTTT. This codes for CASSADMATEAFF.